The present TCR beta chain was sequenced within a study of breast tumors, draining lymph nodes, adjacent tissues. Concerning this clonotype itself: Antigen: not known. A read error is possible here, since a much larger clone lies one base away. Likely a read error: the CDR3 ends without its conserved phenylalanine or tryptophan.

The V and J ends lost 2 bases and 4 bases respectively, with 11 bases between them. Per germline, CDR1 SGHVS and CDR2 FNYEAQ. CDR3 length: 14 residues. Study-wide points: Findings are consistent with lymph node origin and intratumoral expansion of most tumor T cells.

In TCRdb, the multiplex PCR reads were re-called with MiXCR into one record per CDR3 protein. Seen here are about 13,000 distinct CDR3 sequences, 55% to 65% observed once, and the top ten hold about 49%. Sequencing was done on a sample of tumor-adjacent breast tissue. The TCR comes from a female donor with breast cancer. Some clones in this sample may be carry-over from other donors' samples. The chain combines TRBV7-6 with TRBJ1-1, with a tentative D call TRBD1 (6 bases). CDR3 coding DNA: TGTGCCAGCAGCTTACGGGGGGCGACCACTGAAGCTTTCTCT. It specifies CASSLRGATTEAFS.